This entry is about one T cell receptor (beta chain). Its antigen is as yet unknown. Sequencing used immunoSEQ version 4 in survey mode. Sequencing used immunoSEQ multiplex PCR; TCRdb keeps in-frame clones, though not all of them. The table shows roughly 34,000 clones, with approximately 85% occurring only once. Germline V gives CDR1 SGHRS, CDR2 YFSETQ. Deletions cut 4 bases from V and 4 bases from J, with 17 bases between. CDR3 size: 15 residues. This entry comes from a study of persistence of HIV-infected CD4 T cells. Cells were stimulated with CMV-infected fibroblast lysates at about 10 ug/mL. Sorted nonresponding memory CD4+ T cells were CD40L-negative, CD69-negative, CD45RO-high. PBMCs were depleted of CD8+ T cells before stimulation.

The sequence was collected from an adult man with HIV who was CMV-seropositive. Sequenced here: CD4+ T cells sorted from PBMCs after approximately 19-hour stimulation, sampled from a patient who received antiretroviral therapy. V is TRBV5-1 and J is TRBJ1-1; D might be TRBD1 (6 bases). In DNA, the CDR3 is TGCGCCAGCAGCGCCAAACAGGGTGTGGTCACTGAAGCTTTCTTT. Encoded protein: CASSAKQGVVTEAFF.